This T cell receptor (beta chain) was obtained from a study of cytomegalovirus exposure and HLA in healthy donors. Germline V CDR1 and CDR2: SEHNR, FQNEAQ (reference sequence). The CDR3 runs 13 residues. V trimming: 1 base; J trimming: 6 bases; junction bases outside the gene matches: 2. Primers included in the PCR were 60 Vbeta and 13 Jbeta primers. Clones were sequenced by immunoSEQ multiplex PCR, and TCRdb holds only the in-frame ones, with some missing. In the table there are over 150,000 clones, approximately 80% of which are singletons. The TCR comes from a woman younger than 45 in good health and CMV-seropositive. The chain uses TRBV7-9 and TRBJ1-2; 7 positions match TRBD1. The specimen was PBMCs. The CDR3 nucleotides are TGTGCCAGCAGCTTAGTCAGGGGGAATGGCTACACCTTC. Its protein is CASSLVRGNGYTF.